Below, 20 T cell receptor beta chains from the same sample are listed, as sequenced in a study of blood T cells in healthy people across ages. Together with a sample-barcoded 5' primer, a J-beta primer mix was included in a second PCR lasting about 6 to 11 cycles. TCRdb ran MiXCR on the 5' RACE reads and lists one entry per CDR3 protein. The sample gives about 2 million distinct CDR3 sequences, 49% of which show up once; 2.1% is in the top ten. What was sequenced was blood. These TCRs come from a woman in her forties in good health.

To note about this clonotype: One end of the junction does not line up with germline, which may come from a read error. This sequence joins TRBV11-2 and TRBJ2-5; TRBD2 matches at 14 bases. The CDR3 contains 16 residues. Germline values: CDR1 SGHAT, CDR2 FQNNGV. This CDR3 is CAGSAGLAGGWLGQYF. The CDR3 DNA is TGTGCCGGCAGCGCCGGACTAGCGGGAGGTTGGTTAGGGCAGTACTTC.

The rearrangement uses TRBV6-2 or TRBV6-3 and TRBJ2-7; 7 nucleotides match TRBD1. The V gene's germline CDR1 is MNHEY and CDR2 SVGEGT. Unmatched junction bases numbered 8, after V lost 4 bases and J lost 2 bases. This CDR3 region has 15 residues. The CDR3 here is CASSFYLTGTYEQYF. The CDR3 region has the DNA TGTGCCAGCAGTTTCTACTTGACAGGGACCTACGAGCAGTACTTC.

The chain combines TRBV28 with TRBJ2-4, with 8 bases aligning to TRBD2. The tail of the sequence fits TRBJ2-7 better, so the J call may be wrong. The germline V gene encodes CDR1 MDHEN and CDR2 SYDVKM. This CDR3 spans 15 amino acids. The CDR3 spells CASSFPPGGDYEQYF. The CDR3 coding sequence is TGTGCCAGCAGTTTCCCTCCCGGGGGGGACTACGAGCAGTACTTC.

The J gene is TRBJ1-4, the V gene TRBV6-6; weak D call: TRBD1 (5 bases). Germline assignment: CDR1 MNHNY and CDR2 SVGAGI (reference sequence). Trimming cost V 2 bases and J 7 bases, with 17 bases left between them. The length of the CDR3 is 16 residues. The DNA for the CDR3 is TGTGCCAGCAGTTACCGTGGCAGGGTGGCGAGTGAAAAACTGTTTTTT. It yields the protein CASSYRGRVASEKLFF.

This chain connects TRBV30 to TRBJ2-1, with TRBD2 matching over 11 bases. Looked up from germline, CDR1 is GTSNPN and CDR2 is SVGIG (reference sequence). The J segment lost 6 bases and the V segment lost 4 bases, leaving 8 bases of the junction unmatched. The CDR3 spans 15 residues. In DNA form, the CDR3 reads TGTGCCTGGACCTATAGCGGGAGGGCCTTCAATGAGCAGTTCTTC. Translation: CAWTYSGRAFNEQFF. Looking up the rest from reference TRBV30 and TRBJ2-1 gives the full variable domain: SQTIHQWPATLVQPVGSPLSLECTVEGTSNPNLYWYRQAAGRGLQLLFYSVGIGQISSEVPQNLSASRPQDRQFILSSKKLLLSDSGFYLCAWTYSGRAFNEQFFGPGTRLTVL.

The rearrangement joins TRBV6-6 to TRBJ1-1; D not certain. V was trimmed by 1 base and J by 7 bases, leaving 10 bases between them. CDR3 length equals 13 residues. Germline CDR1 and CDR2: MNHNY and SVGAGI (reference sequence). DNA for the CDR3: TGTGCCAGCAGTTACTTAAGGACTGATGAAGCTTTCTTT. Translating it yields CASSYLRTDEAFF.

This clonotype turned up a few times. The gene calls are TRBV11-2 and TRBJ2-5; TRBD2 agrees at 8 bases. Germline V CDR1 and CDR2: SGHAT, FQNNGV. V trimming: 1 base; J trimming: 2 bases; junction bases outside the gene matches: 15. This CDR3 region has 19 residues. CDR3 sequence: CASSLATGGGLPLQETQYF. Written as DNA, the CDR3 is TGTGCCAGCAGCTTAGCGACCGGGGGGGGTTTACCCTTGCAAGAGACCCAGTACTTC.

The chain is built from TRBV9 and TRBJ2-5; 12 nucleotides line up with TRBD1. V lost 4 bases, J lost 11 bases, and 15 bases stayed unmatched. Germline lookup yields CDR1 SGDLS and CDR2 YYNGEE. The CDR3 sequence is 16 residues long. In DNA, the CDR3 is TGTGCCAGCAGCCCCAAGGGGGGGACAGGGGGCAATGAGCAGTACTTC. This encodes CASSPKGGTGGNEQYF.

CDR3 bases: TGCAGTTCTGAGAGGGGGACAGAGGCTAACTATGGCTACACCTTC. It translates to CSSERGTEANYGYTF. The chain uses TRBV20-1 and TRBJ1-2, with 7 bases aligning to TRBD1. The CDR3 covers 15 residues. J lost 0 bases, V lost 8 bases, and 12 bases had no gene match. The germline CDR1 and CDR2 sequences are DFQATT and SNEGSKA (reference sequence).

The J gene is TRBJ2-1, the V gene TRBV6-1, with 7 bases lining up with TRBD1. J lost 9 bases, V lost 0 bases, and 8 bases had no gene match. Germline assignment: CDR1 MNHNS and CDR2 SASEGT. CDR3 size: 15 residues. The CDR3 is CASSEASWTGSEQFF. The DNA for the CDR3 is TGTGCCAGCAGTGAAGCGTCGTGGACAGGAAGTGAGCAGTTCTTC.

The DNA for the CDR3 is TGTGCCAGCAGCGACCGACTAGCGGGGGGAAGGTCCTACAATGAGCAGTTCTTC. Translated: CASSDRLAGGRSYNEQFF. V and J are TRBV9 and TRBJ2-1; 13 positions agree with TRBD2. The CDR3 totals 18 residues. Germline CDR1 SGDLS, CDR2 YYNGEE. The junction had 7 bases not matched to a gene; V was cut back by 3 bases and J by 1 base.

The chain carries TRBV27 and TRBJ2-7, with D hard to call. Trimming pared 3 bases from V and 8 bases from J, leaving 8 bases between. Germline assignment: CDR1 MNHEY and CDR2 SMNVEV (reference sequence). The CDR3 is made up of 11 amino acids. CDR3 DNA sequence: TGTGCCAGCAGTTTTGCGTCACAGCAGTACTTC. Residues: CASSFASQQYF.

This chain uses TRBV20-1 with TRBJ2-1; 8 bases line up with TRBD2. The V gene's germline CDR1 is DFQATT and CDR2 SNEGSKA (reference sequence). This CDR3 contains 14 residues. The V and J ends lost 8 bases and 9 bases, in that order; junction bases with no gene match: 15. The CDR3 loop reads CSPSSGRNHGEQFF. The CDR3 DNA reads as TGCAGTCCCTCTAGCGGGCGGAACCACGGTGAGCAGTTCTTC.

This sequence joins TRBV7-2 and TRBJ2-5; TRBD1 matches 8 bases. V dropped 4 bases and J dropped 11; count of bases not matched to a gene: 15. Germline values: CDR1 SGHTA, CDR2 FQGNSA. The CDR3 has 15 residues. The CDR3 here is CASSSGQGRVGEQYF. Here the CDR3 DNA reads TGTGCCAGCAGCTCCGGACAGGGCAGGGTTGGGGAGCAGTACTTC.

V gene TRBV6-2 or TRBV6-3 combines with J gene TRBJ2-3; D ambiguous. Germline CDR1 is MNHEY and CDR2 is SVGEGT. Trimming stripped 0 bases from V and 2 bases from J, with 9 bases between. This CDR3 is 15 amino acids long. The CDR3 is CASSYSRLVTDTQYF. CDR3 in DNA: TGTGCCAGCAGTTACTCGAGGTTGGTCACAGATACGCAGTATTTT.

This chain joins TRBV2 and TRBJ2-5; D remains ambiguous. V lost 2 bases to trimming and J lost 4 bases, with 5 bases between them. Germline lookup yields CDR1 SNHLY and CDR2 FYNNEI. The CDR3 is made up of 12 amino acids. CDR3 amino acids: CASSEIGETQYF. In DNA form, the CDR3 reads TGTGCCAGCAGTGAAATCGGAGAGACCCAGTACTTC.

The chain uses TRBV7-2 and TRBJ2-1; TRBD2 might be the D (5 bases). The CDR3 runs to 13 residues. V gave up 6 bases and J gave up 10 bases, with 16 bases separating them. CDR1 is SGHTA, CDR2 FQGNSA, per germline. The CDR3, as DNA: TGTGCCAGCAGTATCCCACTAGTAGACGAGCAGTTCTTC. This encodes CASSIPLVDEQFF.

This clonotype was detected only a few times. The chain has TRBV6-5 and TRBJ2-6; D is perhaps TRBD1 (5 bases). This CDR3 contains 17 residues. Germline values: CDR1 MNHEY, CDR2 SVGAGI. V was pared by 2 bases and J by 6 bases, with 17 bases between. The CDR3 loop reads CASSYRQAGRVANVLTF. CDR3 DNA sequence: TGTGCCAGCAGTTACCGTCAGGCAGGGCGTGTGGCCAACGTCCTGACTTTC.

The V and J genes are TRBV7-2 and TRBJ2-1; D may be TRBD1 or TRBD2 (6 bases each). This CDR3 is 16 amino acids long. The V gene's germline CDR1 is SGHTA and CDR2 FQGNSA. Trimming took off 5 bases at V and 4 bases at J, with 18 bases between the two ends. In DNA form, the CDR3 reads TGTGCCAGCAGCGCAATTGGGCAGGGGAGGTACAATGAGCAGTTCTTC. This sequence encodes CASSAIGQGRYNEQFF.

Written as DNA, the CDR3 is TGTGCCAGCAGCGTAGGTGTTTTGGGACATTCTAGGGGAGAGACCCAGTACTTC. Translation: CASSVGVLGHSRGETQYF. This chain connects TRBV9 to TRBJ2-7; tentative D call: TRBD1 (6 bases). The J call may be in error: the DNA end matches TRBJ2-5 better. This CDR3 is built from 18 residues. Germline CDR1 reads SGDLS; CDR2 reads YYNGEE.